The rows below give T cell receptor beta chains drawn from one sample of a study of cytomegalovirus exposure and HLA in healthy donors. Method: immunoSEQ multiplex PCR; TCRdb's copy keeps in-frame clones and lacks some. The sample has about 120,000 clones. Sequencing was done on a sample of PBMCs. These receptors were obtained from a man aged 18 to 30 in good health and CMV-seronegative. Both conserved end residues are part of each CDR3. Fields, in order: V gene, D gene, J gene, CDR3 DNA, CDR3 protein. The D gene is left open where the match is weak.

TRBV11-2	TRBD2	TRBJ2-7	TGTGCCAGCAGCTCAAGACTAGCGGGAGGTGAGCAGTACTTC	CASSSRLAGGEQYF
TRBV7-9	TRBD1	TRBJ1-3	TGTGCCAGCAGCGACAGGGGCTCTGGAAACACCATATATTTT	CASSDRGSGNTIYF
TRBV5-1	-	TRBJ1-1	TGCGCCAGCAGCTTGGAAGGTCGGCGGCTGAACACTGAAGCTTTCTTT	CASSLEGRRLNTEAFF
TRBV6-1	-	TRBJ1-1	TGTGCCAGCAGTGAATTAGGTGGGCACACTGAAGCTTTCTTT	CASSELGGHTEAFF
TRBV14	TRBD2	TRBJ2-1	TGTGCCAGCAGCCAAGGTAACCTAGCGGCTTACAATGAGCAGTTCTTC	CASSQGNLAAYNEQFF
TRBV11-2	TRBD1	TRBJ1-4	TGTGCCAGCAGCTTACCTACAGGGGGAGGTGAAAAACTGTTTTTT	CASSLPTGGGEKLFF
TRBV18	-	TRBJ2-7	TGTGCCAGCTCACCAGAGCGGAGCTACGAGCAGTACTTC	CASSPERSYEQYF
TRBV28	-	TRBJ2-5	TGTGCCAGCAGTTTCCTGGAGACCCAGTACTTC	CASSFLETQYF
TRBV14	TRBD1	TRBJ1-1	TGTGCCAGCAGCTTACGGACAGGAACGTACACTGAAGCTTTCTTT	CASSLRTGTYTEAFF
TRBV28	-	TRBJ1-1	TGTGCCAGCAGCCCTAGCTTGAACACTGAAGCTTTCTTT	CASSPSLNTEAFF
TRBV5-1	-	TRBJ1-6	TGCGCCAGCAGCACAACTCCGAAACAGGGATCACCCCTCCACTTT	CASSTTPKQGSPLHF
TRBV28	-	TRBJ2-5	TGTGCCAGCAGTGAGGGGGACCGACTAGCAGAGACCCAGTACTTC	CASSEGDRLAETQYF
TRBV5-1	-	TRBJ2-6	TGCGCCAGCAGCTTGGCCCTGCCCGGAGGAGGCTCTGGGGCCAACGTCCTGACTTTC	CASSLALPGGGSGANVLTF
TRBV7-9	TRBD1	TRBJ1-1	TGTGCCAGCAGCCACAAGGACAGGGCCACTGAAGCTTTCTTT	CASSHKDRATEAFF
TRBV6-1	TRBD1	TRBJ2-7	TGTGCCAGCAGTGAGGCCGGGACAGGGTCCTACGAGCAGTACTTC	CASSEAGTGSYEQYF
TRBV29-1	-	TRBJ1-1	TGCAGCGTTGAAGGTCTCGTGGGGGGAGTCGTTGACTTT	CSVEGLVGGVVDF
TRBV15	TRBD1	TRBJ2-3	TGTGCCACCAGCAGAGCTCAGACAGGGGACACAGATACGCAGTATTTT	CATSRAQTGDTDTQYF
TRBV15	-	TRBJ2-1	TGTGCCACCAGCAGAGCGGACACTGAGCAGTTCTTC	CATSRADTEQFF
TRBV7-9	TRBD1	TRBJ1-6	TGTGTCAGCAGCTTAGTGACAGGGTTTCCACCCCTCCACTTT	CVSSLVTGFPPLHF
TRBV6-1	TRBD1	TRBJ2-7	TGTGCCAGCAGAGATAGACAGGGAGACTCCTACGAGCAGTACTTC	CASRDRQGDSYEQYF
TRBV7-9	TRBD1	TRBJ2-7	TGTGCCAGCAGCCTTAGTTGGGGACAGGTACGGGACGAGCAGTACTTC	CASSLSWGQVRDEQYF
TRBV11-2	-	TRBJ1-5	TGTGCCAGCAGCTTAGGAGCTGGTCAGCCCCAGCATTTT	CASSLGAGQPQHF
TRBV12-5	-	TRBJ1-5	TGTGCTAGTGGTTTGGATCTTGGCCCCTCTCAGCCCCAGCATTTT	CASGLDLGPSQPQHF
TRBV5-1	TRBD2	TRBJ2-5	TGCGCCAGCAGCTTCCTCGGTAGCGGGACCCAAGAGACCCAGTACTTC	CASSFLGSGTQETQYF
TRBV19	TRBD1	TRBJ2-7	TGTGCCAGTAGTATCTCAGGACAGGCAGCCTCCTACGAGCAGTACTTC	CASSISGQAASYEQYF
TRBV27	-	TRBJ2-3	TGTGCCAGCAGTTTCGAGTCCCCCCACACAGATACGCAGTATTTT	CASSFESPHTDTQYF
TRBV6-6	-	TRBJ2-1	TGTGCCAGCAGGGGCGCACGAGACAATGAGCAGTTCTTC	CASRGARDNEQFF
TRBV15	TRBD2	TRBJ2-7	TGTGCCACCAGCAGAGATGGGGTGGGGACTAGCTCCTACGAGCAGTACTTC	CATSRDGVGTSSYEQYF
TRBV6-5	-	TRBJ2-7	TGTGCCAGCTATACTATTCGGGGGTCCTACGAGCAGTACTTC	CASYTIRGSYEQYF
TRBV13	-	TRBJ2-3	TGTGCCAGCAGCTTAAGTACGGGACAAGGTGCAGATACGCAGTATTTT	CASSLSTGQGADTQYF
TRBV6-5	TRBD1	TRBJ2-1	TGTGCCAGCAGAGGGACAGGGGGCGCGTACAATGAGCAGTTCTTC	CASRGTGGAYNEQFF
TRBV7-2	TRBD2	TRBJ2-4	TGTGCCAGCAGCCCTGTTAGCGGGGGGGGATCCAAAAACATTCAGTACTTC	CASSPVSGGGSKNIQYF
TRBV4-1	-	TRBJ1-5	TGCGCCAGCAGCCACGGGGGGAATCAGCCCCAGCATTTT	CASSHGGNQPQHF
TRBV9	TRBD1	TRBJ1-6	TGTGCCAGCAGCGACGGGACAGGGACAAGGCATGGGAGTTTT	CASSDGTGTRHGSF
TRBV14	-	TRBJ1-3	TGTGCCAGCAGCCAAGGTCACACACTACTTGACTCTGGAAACACCATATATTTT	CASSQGHTLLDSGNTIYF
TRBV7-9	-	TRBJ1-2	TGTGCCAGCAGCCATATGGCGGGGTATGGCTACACCTTC	CASSHMAGYGYTF
TRBV2	-	TRBJ1-2	TGTGCCAGCAGGCCCGGCGGGGGACTTAACTATGGCTACACCTTC	CASRPGGGLNYGYTF
TRBV25-1	TRBD2	TRBJ2-7	TGTGCCAGCAGTGGAACTAGCGGACACTACGAGCAGTACTTC	CASSGTSGHYEQYF
TRBV28	-	TRBJ1-1	TGTGCCATATCGTTTACTACGAACACTGAAGCTTTCTTT	CAISFTTNTEAFF
TRBV12-5	TRBD2	TRBJ2-1	TGTGCTAGTGGTTTAGGGGCTAGCGGGATCGACGATGAGCAGTTCTTC	CASGLGASGIDDEQFF
TRBV5-1	TRBD1	TRBJ2-5	TGCGCCAGCAGCTCAGGACAGGCCGCCCAAGAGACCCAGTACTTC	CASSSGQAAQETQYF
TRBV10-1	TRBD2	TRBJ2-1	TGCGCCAGCAGTGAAACGGGGGGTCCGAGACCCTACAATGAGCAGTTCTTC	CASSETGGPRPYNEQFF
TRBV9	TRBD2	TRBJ2-1	TGTGCCAGCAGCGTACTAGCGGGGGGGCCGGACAAGTTCTTC	CASSVLAGGPDKFF
TRBV27	TRBD1	TRBJ1-5	TGTGCCAGCCGCACCTCGGGACTCCGGGACAGGGACCAGCCCCAGCATTTT	CASRTSGLRDRDQPQHF
TRBV9	-	TRBJ1-1	TGTGCCAGCAGCGTGGTGGGGGGTAAAGGTTTTACTGAAGCTTTCTTT	CASSVVGGKGFTEAFF
TRBV7-9	TRBD2	TRBJ2-7	TGTGCCAGCAGCTTGGCAGGGAGGGTCTCCTACGAGCAGTACTTC	CASSLAGRVSYEQYF
TRBV10-1	-	TRBJ2-1	TGCGCCAGGCCAGGGGGGCCGTACAATGAGCAGTTCTTC	CARPGGPYNEQFF
TRBV28	TRBD1	TRBJ1-1	TGTGCCAGCAGTTTGCCCGGGACAGGGCGTACTGAAGCTTTCTTT	CASSLPGTGRTEAFF
TRBV28	-	TRBJ2-7	TGTGCCAGCCTAGTAAGGTCCGGCGAGCAGTACTTC	CASLVRSGEQYF
TRBV4-1	-	TRBJ1-1	TGCGCCAGCAGCCAAGATTGGCATTCGGGGAACACTGAAGCTTTCTTT	CASSQDWHSGNTEAFF
TRBV19	-	TRBJ1-5	TGTGCCAGTAGTGTGAGCAAGTTTGATCAGCCCCAGCATTTT	CASSVSKFDQPQHF
TRBV7-9	TRBD1	TRBJ1-2	TGTGCCAGCAGCTCAACGACAGGGGACTATGGCTACACCTTC	CASSSTTGDYGYTF
TRBV7-3	-	TRBJ2-5	TGTGCCAGCAGCTTCCTGGGCCTCAGGGAGACCCAGTACTTC	CASSFLGLRETQYF
TRBV6-6	TRBD1	TRBJ2-4	TGTGCCAGCAGTTACAGGACAGGGGGGGACATTCAGTACTTC	CASSYRTGGDIQYF
TRBV9	-	TRBJ2-3	TGTGCCAGCAGCGTAAGCGTCACAGATACGCAGTATTTT	CASSVSVTDTQYF
TRBV4-1	TRBD2	TRBJ2-3	TGCGCCAGCAGCCAAGATGGGGCTAGCGGGGGGTTCTCTAGCACAGATACGCAGTATTTT	CASSQDGASGGFSSTDTQYF
TRBV5-1	-	TRBJ2-7	TGCGCCAGCAGCTTGGCGTCAGTTGGCTCCTACGAGCAGTACTTC	CASSLASVGSYEQYF
TRBV5-1	TRBD2	TRBJ2-3	TGCGCCAGCAGGGCGCTAGCGGGAGTGGATACGCAGTATTTT	CASRALAGVDTQYF
TRBV9	-	TRBJ1-3	TGTGCCAGCAGCGTAGTCAGCTCTGGAAACACCATATATTTT	CASSVVSSGNTIYF
TRBV7-4	-	TRBJ2-7	TGTGCCCCTCTCAAAGGGGGGGAGCTAAACTCCTACGAGCAGTACTTC	CAPLKGGELNSYEQYF